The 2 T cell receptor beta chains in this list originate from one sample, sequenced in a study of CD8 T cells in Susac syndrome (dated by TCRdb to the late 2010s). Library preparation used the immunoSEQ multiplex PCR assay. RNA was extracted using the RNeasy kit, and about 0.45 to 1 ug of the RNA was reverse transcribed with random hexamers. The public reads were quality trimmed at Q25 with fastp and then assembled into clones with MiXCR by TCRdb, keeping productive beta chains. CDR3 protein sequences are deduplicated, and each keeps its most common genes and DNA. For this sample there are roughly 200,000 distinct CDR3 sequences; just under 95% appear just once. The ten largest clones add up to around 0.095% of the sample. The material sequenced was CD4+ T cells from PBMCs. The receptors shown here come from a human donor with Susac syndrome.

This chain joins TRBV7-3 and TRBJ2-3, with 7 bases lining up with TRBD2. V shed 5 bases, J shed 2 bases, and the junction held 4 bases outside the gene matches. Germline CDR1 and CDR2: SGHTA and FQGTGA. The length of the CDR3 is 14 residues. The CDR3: CASSLRDYTDTQYF. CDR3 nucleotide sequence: TGTGCCAGCAGCCTCCGGGACTACACAGATACGCAGTATTTT.

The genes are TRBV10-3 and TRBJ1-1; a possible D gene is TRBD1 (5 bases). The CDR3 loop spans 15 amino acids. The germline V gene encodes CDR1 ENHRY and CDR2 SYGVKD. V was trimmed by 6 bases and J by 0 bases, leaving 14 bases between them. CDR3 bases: TGTGCCATCAGGAGGGAGGGGACTATGAACACTGAAGCTTTCTTT. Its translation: CAIRREGTMNTEAFF.